These T cell receptor beta chains were read from a single sample in a study of blood T cell repertoires in COVID-19. The data were produced by immunoSEQ multiplex PCR, yet TCRdb's version contains in-frame clones alone and is incomplete. The data show 110,000 or so clones, with 55% to 75% seen just once and around 1.7% held by the top ten. The specimen sequenced was peripheral blood. These receptors all come from a woman aged 40 to 50 with acute or convalescent COVID-19. Both conserved end residues are part of each CDR3. The D gene is left open where the match is weak. Clone size is stated in some rows and not others, as once, few, many or a class when expanded.

d_call cdr3_length j_call v_call clone_size cdr3_nt cdr3_aa
TRBD2 19 TRBJ2-7 TRBV30 - TGTGCCTGGAGTCCTGGCTTCGGGGGGGGGCGTTCCAGCCCCTACGAGCAGTACTTC CAWSPGFGGGRSSPYEQYF
- 12 TRBJ1-2 TRBV5-5 - TGTGCCAGCAGCGTCTCAGGCTATGGCTACACCTTC CASSVSGYGYTF
- 14 TRBJ1-2 TRBV5-4 - TGTGCCAGCAAAGGGTTGACAGAGACCTATGGCTACACCTTC CASKGLTETYGYTF
TRBD1 16 TRBJ1-2 TRBV5-1 - TGCGCCAGCAGCAGAGCGACAGGGAAAGAGAACTATGGCTACACCTTC CASSRATGKENYGYTF
TRBD2 16 TRBJ2-1 TRBV3-1/TRBV3-2 - TGTGCCAGCAGGTGGGGACTAGCGGGGGGGAACAATGAGCAGTTCTTC CASRWGLAGGNNEQFF
TRBD2 16 TRBJ2-3 TRBV5-1 - TGCGCCCGCAGCCCGGGGGGGGGAATGGGCACAGATACGCAGTATTTT CARSPGGGMGTDTQYF
TRBD1 13 TRBJ1-2 TRBV25-1 - TGTGCCACCCCGGGACAGGAGAACTATGGCTACACCTTC CATPGQENYGYTF
- 15 TRBJ1-5 TRBV7-2 few TGTGCCAGCAGCTTAGTAGGGGGAGAGGGTCAGCCCCAGCATTTT CASSLVGGEGQPQHF
TRBD1 15 TRBJ2-5 TRBV5-6 - TGTGCCAGCAGCGGGGGACAGGCGGAGAGGAAGACCCAGTACTTC CASSGGQAERKTQYF
- 14 TRBJ2-7 TRBV6-6 - TGTGCCAGCAGTTACGGGGGACAATCCTACGAGCAGTACTTC CASSYGGQSYEQYF
TRBD1 13 TRBJ1-1 TRBV10-3 - TGTGCCATCAGTGACACAGGGGCCCCTGAAGCTTTCTTT CAISDTGAPEAFF
- 18 TRBJ2-1 TRBV10-3 few TGTGCCATCAGTGAGTCTACAGGGAGGGGAAGCTCCTACAATGAGCAGTTCTTC CAISESTGRGSSYNEQFF